Listed here are 20 T cell receptor beta chains from one sample, sequenced in a study of Graves' ophthalmopathy and Graves' hyperthyroidism. Scientists amplified the TCR beta CDR3 regions from RNA transcripts. The first-round RT-PCR employed HTBI primers together with the Qiagen OneStep RT-PCR kit. A multiplex PCR was then performed as the second round. Each CDR3 protein is one row after TCRdb ran MiXCR on the multiplex PCR reads. The sample includes 560,000 or so distinct CDR3 sequences, roughly 40% of them seen just once. Sequences were obtained from peripheral blood or thyroid tissue (not recorded which). Receptors were obtained from an adult man with Graves' hyperthyroidism.

This clonotype showed up many times. The chain couples TRBV19 to TRBJ1-5; D may be TRBD1 (5 bases). This CDR3 spans 18 amino acids. V dropped 5 bases and J dropped 2 bases, with 22 bases sitting between them. The V gene's germline CDR1 is LNHDA and CDR2 SQIVND (reference sequence). CDR3: CASSPASGGRAGNQPQHF. For the CDR3, the DNA is TGTGCCAGTAGTCCAGCGTCGGGGGGAAGGGCGGGCAATCAGCCCCAGCATTTT.

The chain carries TRBV4-2 and TRBJ2-5; D remains unclear. The germline V gene has CDR1 LGHNA and CDR2 YNFKEQ. The CDR3 runs 14 residues. Trimming cost V 6 bases and J 1 base, with 12 bases left between them. As DNA, the CDR3 is TGTGCCAGCAGTTTATTTCACCCCCAAGAGACCCAGTACTTC. Translated, it gives CASSLFHPQETQYF.

This clonotype was seen ten or more times. In DNA, the CDR3 is TGTGCCAGCAGCCTTGGCCCGACCGGGACAGGGAATGAAAAACTGTTTTTT. Residues: CASSLGPTGTGNEKLFF. This sequence joins TRBV7-2 and TRBJ1-4; 9 positions agree with TRBD1. The germline gives CDR1 SGHTA, CDR2 FQGNSA. The CDR3 loop spans 17 amino acids. The trim removed 5 bases at V and 5 bases at J, leaving 12 bases unmatched.

This chain links TRBV7-9 with TRBJ2-7; D not resolved. V lost 5 bases, J lost 6 bases, and 26 bases lay in between. Per germline, CDR1 SEHNR and CDR2 FQNEAQ (reference sequence). The length of the CDR3 is 17 residues. The CDR3 here is CASSQVSQFRRESEQYF. The CDR3 DNA is TGTGCCAGCAGCCAAGTCTCACAATTCAGAAGAGAAAGCGAGCAGTACTTC.

The sample holds a few counts of this clonotype. The chain joins TRBV12-5 to TRBJ1-1, with a possible D match to TRBD1 (6 bases). The CDR3 loop spans 13 amino acids. Looked up from germline, CDR1 is LGHNT and CDR2 is FRNRAP. V lost 3 bases and J 7 bases, leaving 12 bases between the germline ends. This chain's CDR3 is CASGFGQSIEAFF. The CDR3 coding sequence is TGTGCTAGTGGTTTCGGACAGTCCATTGAAGCTTTCTTT.

This clonotype was found many times. This chain connects TRBV7-8 to TRBJ1-1; TRBD1 might be the D (6 bases). The CDR3 length is 14 residues. V was clipped by 5 bases and J by 6 bases, with 16 bases between them. The germline V gene has CDR1 SGHVS and CDR2 FQNEAQ. The CDR3 nucleotides are TGTGCCAGCAGCGCAAGTACAGGGAGGCCTGAAGCTTTCTTT. It is translated as CASSASTGRPEAFF. Complete variable domain (other parts from reference TRBV7-8 and TRBJ1-1): GAGVSQSPRYKVAKRGQDVALRCDPISGHVSLFWYQQALGQGPEFLTYFQNEAQLDKSGLPSDRFFAERPEGSVSTLKIQRTQQEDSAVYLCASSASTGRPEAFFGQGTRLTVV.

A word on this clonotype: A much larger clone is a single base away; this may be a read error. The conserved closing phenylalanine or tryptophan is absent in this CDR3, likely reflecting a read error. The V gene is TRBV10-3, the J gene TRBJ1-2, with D possibly matching TRBD1 (6 bases). Germline assignment: CDR1 ENHRY and CDR2 SYGVKD. The CDR3 consists of 12 residues. The ends were cut back, 10 bases at V and 7 bases at J, with 16 bases in the middle. The CDR3 DNA follows: TGTGCCAGCCTTTCAGGGGCGCCTGGCTACACCCTC. Translated: CASLSGAPGYTL.

This clonotype was seen many times. V gene TRBV7-9 combines with J gene TRBJ2-1, with TRBD1 as a possible D gene (5 bases). The germline CDR1 and CDR2 sequences are SEHNR and FQNEAQ (reference sequence). CDR3 length: 11 residues. With 6 bases removed from V and 8 bases from J, the gap between germline ends came to 8 bases. CDR3 coding DNA: TGTGCCAGCAGAGGGGTGGATGAGCAGTTCTTC. Residues: CASRGVDEQFF. Full variable domain (remainder filled in from reference TRBV7-9 and TRBJ2-1): DTGVSQNPRHKITKRGQNVTFRCDPISEHNRLYWYRQTLGQGPEFLTYFQNEAQLEKSRLLSDRFSAERPKGSFSTLEIQRTEQGDSAMYLCASRGVDEQFFGPGTRLTVL.

This clonotype was counted only a few times. V and J are TRBV2 and TRBJ2-5; D may be TRBD2 (6 bases). In germline, CDR1 is SNHLY, CDR2 FYNNEI. The CDR3 consists of 13 residues. V was pared by 5 bases and J by 2 bases, with 9 bases between. CDR3 amino acids: CASSRGDQETQYF. Written as DNA, the CDR3 is TGTGCCAGCAGTCGCGGGGATCAAGAGACCCAGTACTTC.

This clonotype occurred many times. This chain connects TRBV4-2 to TRBJ1-6; D is undetermined. Trimming left V 1 base short and J 7 bases short, with 11 bases between. CDR1 is LGHNA, CDR2 YNFKEQ, per germline. This CDR3 region has 15 residues. The CDR3 reads CASSQGTVGNSPLHF. In DNA form, the CDR3 reads TGTGCCAGCAGCCAAGGGACCGTGGGGAATTCACCCCTCCACTTT.

The V call is TRBV7-2, the J call TRBJ1-2; TRBD1 is a possible D gene (5 bases). Germline assignment: CDR1 SGHTA and CDR2 FQGNSA. This CDR3 contains 16 residues. V was trimmed by 2 bases and J by 12 bases, leaving 25 bases between them. This CDR3 reads CASSLSLGGQGGQNTF. The CDR3 nucleotides read TGTGCCAGCAGCTTAAGTCTGGGTGGGCAGGGAGGGCAGAACACCTTC.

As for this clonotype: A much larger clone sits a single nucleotide away, making a read error possible. The CDR3: CASSLIADTQYF. The DNA for the CDR3 is TGTGCCAGCAGCTTGATTGCAGATACGCAGTATTTT. V and J are TRBV7-2 and TRBJ2-3, with D unclear. V shed 3 bases and J shed 4 bases, with 5 bases lying between them. Per the germline V gene, CDR1 is SGHTA and CDR2 is FQGNSA. The CDR3 sequence is 12 residues long.

This clonotype was seen many times. This chain joins TRBV19 and TRBJ1-4; the D gene is possibly TRBD1 (6 bases). From germline, CDR1 is LNHDA and CDR2 SQIVND (reference sequence). The V and J ends lost 4 bases and 3 bases respectively, with 12 bases between them. This CDR3 has 15 residues. This CDR3 is CASSTHREANEKLFF. CDR3 nucleotides: TGTGCCAGTAGTACCCACAGGGAGGCTAATGAAAAACTGTTTTTT.

This clonotype was seen ten or more times. This chain links TRBV19 with TRBJ2-5, with 7 bases fitting TRBD1. From germline, CDR1 is LNHDA and CDR2 SQIVND (reference sequence). V shed 1 base, J shed 2 bases, and the junction held 1 base outside the gene matches. The length of the CDR3 is 14 residues. DNA of the CDR3: TGTGCCAGTAGTATAGGACAGGGTCAAGAGACCCAGTACTTC. It codes for CASSIGQGQETQYF.

This clonotype was counted ten times or more. J is TRBJ1-6 and V is TRBV7-9, with 12 bases that match TRBD1. After removal of 5 bases from V and 10 bases from J, the junction contained 15 bases not matched to a gene. Germline CDR1 and CDR2: SEHNR and FQNEAQ (reference sequence). The CDR3 consists of 18 residues. This chain's CDR3 is CASSAPRDRGRGTSPLHF. The CDR3 DNA reads as TGTGCCAGCAGCGCCCCCAGGGACAGGGGGCGCGGTACATCACCCCTCCACTTT.

At least ten counts were recorded for this clonotype. The J gene is TRBJ1-3, the V gene TRBV7-9; perhaps TRBD1 as D (5 bases). The CDR3 covers 13 residues. Germline values: CDR1 SEHNR, CDR2 FQNEAQ (reference sequence). The CDR3 DNA sequence: TGTGTCTCGGCAGGGAGCTCTGGAAACACCATATATTTT. Amino acids: CVSAGSSGNTIYF.

The rearrangement joins TRBV29-1 to TRBJ1-2; TRBD1 is a possible D gene (5 bases). The CDR3 is 12 residues long. Per germline, CDR1 SQVTM and CDR2 ANQGSEA. Trimming took off 4 bases at V and 4 bases at J, with 10 bases between the two ends. CDR3 nucleotide sequence: TGCAGCGTTGCCGGGACCCCCTATGGCTACACCTTC. Protein: CSVAGTPYGYTF.

Ten or more counts support this clonotype. The V and J genes are TRBV10-3 and TRBJ2-2; 8 bases line up with TRBD1. Per the germline V gene, CDR1 is ENHRY and CDR2 is SYGVKD. This CDR3 spans 15 amino acids. V was pared by 6 bases and J by 2 bases, with 5 bases of the junction left unmatched. This CDR3 reads CAISGTGGNTGELFF. CDR3 DNA sequence: TGTGCCATCAGCGGGACAGGCGGTAACACCGGGGAGCTGTTTTTT.

Points on this clonotype: A much larger clone is a single base away; this may be a read error. The rearrangement joins TRBV5-1 to TRBJ2-7; TRBD2 matches 8 bases. CDR1 is SGHRS, CDR2 YFSETQ, per germline. This CDR3 spans 14 amino acids. The CDR3 loop is CASSLGTSGGEQSF. The CDR3 region has the DNA TGCGCCAGCAGCTTGGGAACTAGCGGTGGCGAGCAGTCCTTC.

This chain connects TRBV29-1 to TRBJ1-1; TRBD1 is a possible D gene (5 bases). Germline V gives CDR1 SQVTM, CDR2 ANQGSEA. V was clipped by 8 bases and J by 0 bases, with 13 bases between them. The CDR3 loop spans 13 amino acids. The chain's CDR3 is CSQVSGMNTEAFF. The CDR3 region has the DNA TGCAGCCAAGTTTCAGGGATGAACACTGAAGCTTTCTTT.